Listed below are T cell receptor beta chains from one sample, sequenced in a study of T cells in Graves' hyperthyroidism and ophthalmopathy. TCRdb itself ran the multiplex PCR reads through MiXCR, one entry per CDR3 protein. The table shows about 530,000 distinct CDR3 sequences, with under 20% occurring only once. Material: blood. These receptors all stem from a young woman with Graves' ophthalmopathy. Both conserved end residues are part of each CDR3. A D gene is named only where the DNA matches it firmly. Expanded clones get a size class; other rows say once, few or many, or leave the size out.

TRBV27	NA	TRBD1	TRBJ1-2	CASSLGTGFNYGYTF	TGTGCCAGCAGTTTGGGGACAGGGTTTAACTATGGCTACACCTTC
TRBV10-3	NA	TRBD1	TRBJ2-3	CASRDRGGGPSTDTQYF	TGTGCCTCCCGGGACAGGGGAGGGGGACCTAGCACAGATACGCAGTATTTT
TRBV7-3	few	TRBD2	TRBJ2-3	CASSPLGGGLAGSTDTQYF	TGTGCCAGCAGCCCCCTCGGGGGTGGACTAGCGGGGAGCACAGATACGCAGTATTTT
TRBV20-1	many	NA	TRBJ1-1	CSATGDTEAFF	TGCAGTGCAACTGGGGACACTGAAGCTTTCTTT
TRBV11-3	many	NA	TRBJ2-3	CASSLNSEADTQYF	TGTGCCAGCAGCTTAAATAGCGAAGCAGATACGCAGTATTTT
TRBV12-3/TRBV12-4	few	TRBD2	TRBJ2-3	CASSFGGLVIDTQYF	TGTGCCAGCAGTTTCGGGGGACTAGTCATAGATACGCAGTATTTT
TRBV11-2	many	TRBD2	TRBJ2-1	CASSSGLAYPDNEQFF	TGTGCCAGCAGCTCAGGACTAGCTTATCCTGACAATGAGCAGTTCTTC
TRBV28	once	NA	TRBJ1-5	CASRSNWGSNQPQHF	TGTGCCAGCAGAAGCAACTGGGGTAGCAATCAGCCCCAGCATTTT
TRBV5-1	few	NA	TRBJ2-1	CASSLSTGSNEQFF	TGCGCCAGCAGCTTGTCCACAGGTTCCAATGAGCAGTTCTTC
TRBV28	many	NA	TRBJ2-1	CASSSARDSDSYNEQFF	TGTGCCAGCAGTTCGGCCCGGGACTCAGACAGTTACAATGAGCAGTTCTTC
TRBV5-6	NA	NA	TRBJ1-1	CASSLRGAAEAFF	TGTGCCAGCAGCTTGAGGGGGGCAGCCGAAGCTTTCTTT
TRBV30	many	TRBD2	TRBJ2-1	CAWSVHGTSGGADNEQFF	TGTGCCTGGAGTGTACATGGGACTAGCGGGGGGGCGGACAATGAGCAGTTCTTC
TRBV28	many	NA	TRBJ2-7	CASSPVGLVSASSYEQYF	TGTGCCAGCAGCCCGGTGGGGCTAGTGAGCGCGAGCTCCTACGAGCAGTACTTC
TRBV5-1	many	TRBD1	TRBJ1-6	CASNPGTGNSPLHF	TGCGCCAGCAACCCCGGGACAGGGAATTCACCCCTCCACTTT
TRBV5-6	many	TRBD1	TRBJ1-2	CASSQGQGASYTF	TGTGCCAGCAGTCAAGGACAGGGGGCGAGCTACACCTTC
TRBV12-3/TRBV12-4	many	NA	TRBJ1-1	CASEAANTEAFF	TGTGCCAGCGAGGCGGCGAACACTGAAGCTTTCTTT
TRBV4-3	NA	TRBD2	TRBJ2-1	CASSQDTRGRAHEQFF	TGCGCCAGCAGCCAAGATACTCGCGGGAGAGCCCATGAGCAGTTCTTC
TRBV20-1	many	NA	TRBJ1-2	CSAKEDTNYGYTF	TGCAGTGCTAAAGAGGACACGAACTATGGCTACACCTTC
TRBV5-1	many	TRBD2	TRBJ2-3	CASSLATSVGDTQYF	TGCGCCAGCAGCTTGGCCACTAGCGTGGGAGATACGCAGTATTTT
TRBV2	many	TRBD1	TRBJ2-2	CASRGTGENFGELFF	TGTGCCAGCAGGGGGACAGGGGAAAATTTCGGGGAGCTGTTTTTT
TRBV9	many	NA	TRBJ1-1	CASSSSGVDTEAFF	TGTGCCAGCAGCTCATCGGGAGTGGACACTGAAGCTTTCTTT
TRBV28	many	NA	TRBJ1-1	CASSFWVPREEAFF	TGTGCCAGCAGTTTCTGGGTCCCGAGGGAGGAAGCTTTCTTT
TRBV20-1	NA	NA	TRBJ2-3	CSAPDSSTSTDTQYF	TGCAGTGCCCCCGACAGTAGTACTAGCACAGATACGCAGTATTTT
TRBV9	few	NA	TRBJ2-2	CASSVATGPNTGELFF	TGTGCCAGCAGCGTAGCTACGGGACCTAACACCGGGGAGCTGTTTTTT
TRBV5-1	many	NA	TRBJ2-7	CASSLEIGAPEQYF	TGCGCCAGCAGCTTGGAAATCGGGGCTCCCGAGCAGTACTTC
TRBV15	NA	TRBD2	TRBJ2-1	CATSGLAGQGSYNEQFF	TGTGCCACCAGTGGACTAGCGGGACAGGGCTCCTACAATGAGCAGTTCTTC
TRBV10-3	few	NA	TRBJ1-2	CAISESGTNGYTF	TGTGCCATCAGTGAGTCGGGGACGAATGGCTACACCTTC
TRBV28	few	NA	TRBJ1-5	CASSLGGARNQPQHF	TGTGCCAGCAGTTTAGGAGGGGCCCGAAATCAGCCCCAGCATTTT
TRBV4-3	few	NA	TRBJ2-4	CASSQGGGAENIQYF	TGCGCCAGCAGCCAAGGGGGGGGGGCTGAGAACATTCAGTACTTC
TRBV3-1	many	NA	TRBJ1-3	CASNNQVSGNTIYF	TGTGCCAGCAACAATCAGGTCTCCGGAAACACCATATATTTT
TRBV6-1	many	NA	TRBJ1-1	CASSDNRVSPEAFF	TGTGCCAGCAGTGACAACAGGGTGAGCCCTGAAGCTTTCTTT
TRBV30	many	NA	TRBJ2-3	CAWSASPTTGTYTQYF	TGTGCCTGGAGTGCTTCCCCAACCACAGGCACATATACGCAGTATTTT
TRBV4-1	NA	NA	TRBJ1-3	CASSQEQESGNTIYF	TGCGCCAGCAGCCAAGAACAGGAGTCTGGAAACACCATATATTTT
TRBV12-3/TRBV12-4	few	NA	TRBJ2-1	CASSLPGANEQFF	TGTGCCAGCAGTCTCCCGGGCGCCAATGAGCAGTTCTTC
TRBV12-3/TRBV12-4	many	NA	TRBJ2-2	CASSLGQSGELFF	TGTGCCAGCAGTTTGGGGCAGAGCGGGGAGCTGTTTTTT
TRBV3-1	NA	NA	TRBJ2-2	CASSHHPQDGELFF	TGTGCCAGCAGCCACCATCCCCAAGACGGGGAGCTGTTTTTT
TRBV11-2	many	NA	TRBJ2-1	CASSLDTGVEQFF	TGTGCCAGCAGCTTAGATACGGGGGTAGAGCAGTTCTTC
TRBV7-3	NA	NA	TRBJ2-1	CASSSNGAYNEQFF	TGTGCCAGCAGCTCAAACGGGGCCTACAATGAGCAGTTCTTC
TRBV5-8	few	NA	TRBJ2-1	CASSLGFGEQFF	TGTGCCAGCAGCTTGGGTTTCGGCGAGCAGTTCTTC
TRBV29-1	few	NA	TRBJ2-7	CSGKGTPSYEQYF	TGCAGCGGGAAAGGGACACCGTCCTACGAGCAGTACTTC
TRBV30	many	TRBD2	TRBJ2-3	CAWVAGGTADTQYF	TGTGCCTGGGTAGCGGGGGGAACTGCAGATACGCAGTATTTT
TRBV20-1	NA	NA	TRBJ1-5	CSASRDNNQPQHF	TGCAGTGCTTCCCGGGACAACAATCAGCCCCAGCATTTT
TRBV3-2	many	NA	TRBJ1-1	CASSQDQGTQDTEAFF	TGTGCCAGCAGCCAAGATCAGGGGACTCAAGACACTGAAGCTTTCTTT
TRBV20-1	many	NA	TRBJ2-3	CSAIEGGGGTHTQYF	TGCAGTGCGATTGAAGGGGGAGGGGGCACCCATACGCAGTATTTT